These 7 T cell receptor beta chains share one sample of origin, sequenced in a study of PD-1 blockade in classical Hodgkin lymphoma. The data were produced by immunoSEQ multiplex PCR, yet TCRdb's version contains in-frame clones alone and is incomplete. The sample contains 100,000 or so clones, around 89% of which appear only once. Each patient experienced a relapse that followed autologous stem cell transplantation, and brentuximab vedotin exposure varied. This sample comprised peripheral blood mononuclear cells (PBMCs), obtained before the second cycle of nivolumab. Every receptor here comes from a human donor with classical Hodgkin lymphoma.

This rearrangement joins TRBV29-1 to TRBJ1-6; 9 nucleotides agree with TRBD1. V shed 4 bases and J 7 bases; nucleotides not matched to a gene: 5. The CDR3 extends over 14 amino acids. Looked up from germline, CDR1 is SQVTM and CDR2 is ANQGSEA. The CDR3 bases are TGCAGCGTTGGGACAGGGGAGTCAAATTCACCCCTCCACTTT. As protein: CSVGTGESNSPLHF.

V usage is TRBV7-2 and J usage is TRBJ2-7; 8 bases agree with TRBD2. The germline V gene has CDR1 SGHTA and CDR2 FQGNSA. This CDR3 has 15 amino acids. Losses at the gene ends were 0 bases for V and 4 bases for J; bases not matched to a gene: 5. CDR3 residues: CASSLAGLDGYEQYF. The CDR3, as DNA: TGTGCCAGCAGCTTAGCGGGACTAGACGGTTACGAGCAGTACTTC.

The chain is built from TRBV28 and TRBJ2-1; D might be TRBD1 (6 bases). This CDR3 is built from 12 residues. The V gene's germline CDR1 is MDHEN and CDR2 SYDVKM. V gave up 5 bases and J gave up 7 bases, with 9 bases separating them. The CDR3 here is CASSAQGNEQFF. The CDR3 bases are TGTGCCAGCAGTGCACAGGGTAATGAGCAGTTCTTC.

The V gene is TRBV25-1, the J gene TRBJ2-7, with D unresolved. The CDR3 is 10 residues long. Between the trimmed V and J ends, which lost 3 bases and 4 bases, there was a span of 1 base. Germline CDR1 and CDR2: MGHDK and SYGVNS. Here the CDR3 reads CASSEYEQYF. CDR3 nucleotides: TGTGCCAGCAGTGAGTACGAGCAGTACTTC.

The chain employs TRBV10-3 and TRBJ2-1; possible D gene TRBD2, 6 bases. Trimming pared 3 bases from V and 3 bases from J, leaving 15 bases between. Germline loops: CDR1 ENHRY, CDR2 SYGVKD. CDR3 length: 16 amino acids. The CDR3 here is CAISEISSDYYNEQFF. CDR3 DNA: TGTGCCATCAGTGAAATTTCATCGGACTACTACAATGAGCAGTTCTTC.

V usage is TRBV19 and J usage is TRBJ1-1; TRBD1 matches 8 bases. CDR3 length: 15 residues. J lost 0 bases, V lost 4 bases, and 4 bases had no gene match. In germline, CDR1 is LNHDA, CDR2 SQIVND (reference sequence). Here the CDR3 reads CASSTGGFMNTEAFF. The CDR3 DNA reads TGTGCCAGTAGTACAGGGGGCTTCATGAACACTGAAGCTTTCTTT.

The chain carries TRBV7-8 and TRBJ2-7, with 7 bases aligning to TRBD2. Germline lookup yields CDR1 SGHVS and CDR2 FQNEAQ. This CDR3 has 15 residues. With V trimmed by 6 bases and J by 3 bases, 11 bases remained unmatched. Here the CDR3 DNA reads TGTGCCAGCAGGACGGGGGGTGGTAGCGGCTACGAGCAGTACTTC. This codes for CASRTGGGSGYEQYF.